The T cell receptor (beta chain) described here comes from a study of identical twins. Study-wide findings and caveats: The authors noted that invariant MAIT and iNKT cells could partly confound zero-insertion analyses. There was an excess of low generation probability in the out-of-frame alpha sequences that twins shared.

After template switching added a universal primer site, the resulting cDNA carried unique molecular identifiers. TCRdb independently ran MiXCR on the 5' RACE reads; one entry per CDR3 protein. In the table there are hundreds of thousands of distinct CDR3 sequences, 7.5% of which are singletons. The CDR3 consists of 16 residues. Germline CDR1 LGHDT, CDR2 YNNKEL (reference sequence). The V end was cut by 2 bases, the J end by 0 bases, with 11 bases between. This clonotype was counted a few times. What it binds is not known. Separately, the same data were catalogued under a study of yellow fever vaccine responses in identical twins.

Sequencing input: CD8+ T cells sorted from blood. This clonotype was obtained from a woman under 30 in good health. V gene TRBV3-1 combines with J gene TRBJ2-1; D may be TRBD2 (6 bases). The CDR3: CASSQNGRTSYNEQFF. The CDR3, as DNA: TGTGCCAGCAGCCAAAATGGGAGGACCTCCTACAATGAGCAGTTCTTC.